This T cell receptor (beta chain) was sequenced for a study of blood T cell repertoires in COVID-19. Study-wide context: Some COVID-19 samples were acute and others convalescent; all came from the United States, Italy and Spain. T cells, B-cell-depleted T cells, or PBMCs supplied cDNA or gDNA.

CDR3 length equals 13 residues. Between the trimmed V and J ends, which lost 4 bases and 7 bases, there was a span of 11 bases. CDR1 and CDR2 from the germline V gene are LGHDT and YNNKEL (reference sequence). In the authors' workflow: Amplification of reference gene primers provided the estimated nucleated cell counts. Some clones are missing from TCRdb's copy, which holds only in-frame ones; the method was immunoSEQ multiplex PCR. Clone size and the V and J calls come from that table; the DNA yielded D and trimming. There are over 120,000 clones in the sample; over 65% occur only once, and approximately 4.5% lies in the top ten.

The sequence came from a woman aged 80 or over with active or convalescent COVID-19. This rearrangement joins TRBV3-1 (or the pseudogene TRBV3-2) to TRBJ1-5; D is uncertain. The specimen was peripheral blood. CDR3 in amino acids: CASSRGSSQPQHF. CDR3 in DNA: TGTGCCAGCAGCCGAGGATCAAGCCAGCCCCAGCATTTT.